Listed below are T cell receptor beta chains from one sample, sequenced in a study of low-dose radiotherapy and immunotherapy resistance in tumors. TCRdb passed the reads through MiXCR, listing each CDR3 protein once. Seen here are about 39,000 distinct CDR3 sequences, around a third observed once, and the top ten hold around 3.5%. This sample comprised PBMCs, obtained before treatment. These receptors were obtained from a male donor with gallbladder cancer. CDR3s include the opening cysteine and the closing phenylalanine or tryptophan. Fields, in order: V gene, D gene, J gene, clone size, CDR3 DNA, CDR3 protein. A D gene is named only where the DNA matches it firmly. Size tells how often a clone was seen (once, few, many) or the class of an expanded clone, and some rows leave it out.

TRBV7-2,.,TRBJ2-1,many,TGTGCCAGCAGCCCAGGCAGCTACAATGAGCAGTTCTTC,CASSPGSYNEQFF
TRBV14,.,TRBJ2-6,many,TGTGCCAGCAGCCCGTGGGGGGCCAACGTCCTGACTTTC,CASSPWGANVLTF
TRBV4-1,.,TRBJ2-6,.,TGCGCCAGCAGCCAATGGCAAGATGGGGCCAACGTCCTGACTTTC,CASSQWQDGANVLTF
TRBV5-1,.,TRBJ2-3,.,TGCGCCAGCAGCCTGGGGAGCACAGATACGCAGTATTTT,CASSLGSTDTQYF
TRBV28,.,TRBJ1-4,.,TGTGCCAGCAGTTTACATGGCTCAACTAATGAAAAACTGTTTTTT,CASSLHGSTNEKLFF
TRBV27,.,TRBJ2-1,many,TGTGCCAGCAGTCCGGACACCATCTCCTACAATGAGCAGTTCTTC,CASSPDTISYNEQFF
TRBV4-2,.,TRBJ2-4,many,TGTGCCAGCAGCCAACTATCAGGGCAACAGAAGGGGGTCATTCAGTACTTC,CASSQLSGQQKGVIQYF
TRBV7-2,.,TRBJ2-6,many,TGTGCCAGCACCTCCTGGACGGGCTCTGGGGCCAACGTCCTGACTTTC,CASTSWTGSGANVLTF
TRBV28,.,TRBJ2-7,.,TGTGCCAGCACCGCCCTCAACGAGCAGTACTTC,CASTALNEQYF
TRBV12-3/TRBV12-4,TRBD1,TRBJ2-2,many,TGTGCCAGCAGTGGGACAGTTCAAACCGGGGAGCTGTTTTTT,CASSGTVQTGELFF
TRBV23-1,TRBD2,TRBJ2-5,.,TGCGCCAGCAAACGGGACTATCAAGAGACCCAGTACTTC,CASKRDYQETQYF
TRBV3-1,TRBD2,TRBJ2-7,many,TGTGCCAGCAGCCAAACTAGCGGGGGGAACGAGCAGTACTTC,CASSQTSGGNEQYF
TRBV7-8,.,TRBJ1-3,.,TGTGCCAGCAGCTTAGGGGGAAGCCCTGGAAACACCATATATTTT,CASSLGGSPGNTIYF
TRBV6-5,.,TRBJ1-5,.,TGTGCCAGCAGTCCAGGTTCGCCAAGCCAGCCCCAGCATTTT,CASSPGSPSQPQHF
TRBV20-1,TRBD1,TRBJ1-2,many,TGCAGTGCTGACTCCTCCTCCGGGACAGCAAACTATGGCTACACCTTC,CSADSSSGTANYGYTF
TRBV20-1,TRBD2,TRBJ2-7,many,TGCAGTGCGGCTCTCCGCGGGGGGGCGGGCGAGCAGTACTTC,CSAALRGGAGEQYF
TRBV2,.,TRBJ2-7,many,TGCGCCAGCAGTGAGGGCTACGAGCAGTACTTC,CASSEGYEQYF
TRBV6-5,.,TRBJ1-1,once,TGTGCCAGCGGGTTGAACACTGAAGCTTTCTTT,CASGLNTEAFF
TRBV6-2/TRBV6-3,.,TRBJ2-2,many,TGTGCCACGAGACTAGAGGTCCTGGCCGGGGAGCTGTTTTTT,CATRLEVLAGELFF
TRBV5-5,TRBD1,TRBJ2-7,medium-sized,TGTGCCAGCAGCTTCCCTGGGACAGGCGGCTACGAGCAGTACTTC,CASSFPGTGGYEQYF
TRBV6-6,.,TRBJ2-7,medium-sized,TGTGCCAGCAGTTACGACAGGTCCTACGAGCAGTACTTC,CASSYDRSYEQYF
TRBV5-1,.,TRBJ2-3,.,TGCGCCAGTAGCTTGGAAGCTTACACAGAGACGCAGTATTTT,CASSLEAYTETQYF
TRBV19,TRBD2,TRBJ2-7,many,TGTGCCAGCGCTTCTACTAGCGGGAGGGCCTACGAGCAGTACTTC,CASASTSGRAYEQYF
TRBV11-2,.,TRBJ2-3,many,TGTGCCAGCAGGGCTCCGGGACGGACGATTGGGGGGCAGTATTTT,CASRAPGRTIGGQYF
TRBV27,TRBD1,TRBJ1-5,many,TGTGCCAGCAGTTTCATTCCCGGGACAGGGGGCGAGAGGCCCCAGCATTTT,CASSFIPGTGGERPQHF
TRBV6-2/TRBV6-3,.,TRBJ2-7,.,TGTGCCAGCAGTTACTCATCGAATGGGTACGAGCAGTACTTC,CASSYSSNGYEQYF
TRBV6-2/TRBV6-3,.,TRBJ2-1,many,TGTGCCAGCAGTTACCTCAGGGGGGGTAAGAATGAGCAGTTCTTC,CASSYLRGGKNEQFF
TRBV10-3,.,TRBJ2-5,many,TGTGCCATCCGAAGCTTCGGGGAGACCCAGTACTTC,CAIRSFGETQYF
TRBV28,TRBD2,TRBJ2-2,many,TGTGCCAGCAGTGGACTAGCGGGCGATAGGGACAGGGAGCTGTTTTTT,CASSGLAGDRDRELFF
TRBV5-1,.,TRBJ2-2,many,TGCGCCAGCAGCTTACAAGCGAACACCGGGGAGCTGTTTTTT,CASSLQANTGELFF
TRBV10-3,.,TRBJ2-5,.,TGTGCCATCAGTGAGTCGGAAGGGGGAATCGCCTTC,CAISESEGGIAF
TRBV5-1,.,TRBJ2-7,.,TGCGCCAGCAGCCCCAGGGAGAACGACTACGAGCAGTACTTC,CASSPRENDYEQYF